Shown below are 23 T cell receptor beta chains from a single sample sequenced in a study of naive and memory T cell subsets. TCR cDNA received a 3' ligated oligonucleotide that carried a UMI. Amplification of ligated cDNA took four PCR rounds with SP2 and nested alpha and beta constant primers. TCRdb independently ran MiXCR on the 5' RACE reads; one entry per CDR3 protein. The sample has tens of thousands of distinct CDR3 sequences, 5.5% to 8.5% seen once; the top ten hold around 9.7%. The receptors derive from a male donor in good health.

Many counts were recorded for this clonotype. The rearrangement uses TRBV3-1 and TRBJ2-7; 8 positions match TRBD1. Germline V lookup: CDR1 LGHDT, CDR2 YNNKEL (reference sequence). V shed 1 base and J 3 bases; nucleotides not matched to a gene: 2. The CDR3 contains 14 residues. The CDR3 sequence: CASSQGTGSYEQYF. CDR3 sequence (DNA): TGTGCCAGCAGCCAAGGGACAGGGAGCTACGAGCAGTACTTC.

This clonotype was recorded many times. V gene TRBV6-5 combines with J gene TRBJ2-5; the D gene is possibly TRBD2 (5 bases). The CDR3 is 14 residues long. Germline-derived CDR1 and CDR2 are MNHEY and SVGAGI. The ends were cut back, 8 bases at V and 5 bases at J, with 18 bases in the middle. CDR3 coding DNA: TGTGCCAGCCTAGTTACGGCAGGAGGCGAGACCCAGTACTTC. The encoded protein is CASLVTAGGETQYF.

This clonotype was observed at least ten times. This chain uses TRBV19 with TRBJ1-1; D is undetermined. The V gene's germline CDR1 is LNHDA and CDR2 SQIVND (reference sequence). With 5 bases removed from V and 1 base from J, the gap between germline ends came to 8 bases. CDR3 size: 13 residues. DNA for the CDR3: TGTGCCAGTAGTGCCGTCAGGAACACTGAAGCTTTCTTT. It specifies CASSAVRNTEAFF.

This clonotype has at least ten counts. J is TRBJ1-1 and V is TRBV20-1; TRBD1 is a possible D gene (5 bases). The CDR3 contains 14 residues. V was cut by 6 bases and J by 4 bases, with 18 bases left in between. Germline CDR1 is DFQATT and CDR2 is SNEGSKA (reference sequence). In nucleotides, the CDR3 is TGCAGTGCGAGGAGTCCGGGGGTCTTCACTGAAGCTTTCTTT. This gives the protein CSARSPGVFTEAFF.

V usage is TRBV7-9 and J usage is TRBJ1-2, with D possibly TRBD1 on 6 matching bases. V dropped 4 bases and J dropped 1 base, with 16 bases sitting between them. The germline V gene encodes CDR1 SEHNR and CDR2 FQNEAQ (reference sequence). The CDR3 spans 16 residues. CDR3 sequence: CASSSTRDTINYGYTF. In nucleotides, the CDR3 is TGTGCCAGCAGCTCCACTCGGGACACCATTAACTATGGCTACACCTTC.

This clonotype appeared a few times. V usage is TRBV5-1 and J usage is TRBJ2-7, with 7 bases that match TRBD1. Germline loops: CDR1 SGHRS, CDR2 YFSETQ. The V and J ends lost 1 base and 3 bases, in that order; junction bases with no gene match: 13. This CDR3 is built from 17 residues. The CDR3 sequence: CASSLNPPGGGNYEQYF. CDR3 sequence (DNA): TGCGCCAGCAGCTTGAACCCACCAGGGGGTGGTAACTACGAGCAGTACTTC.

A few counts support this clonotype. V is TRBV20-1 and J is TRBJ2-1; TRBD1 matches at 10 bases. Germline CDR1 and CDR2: DFQATT and SNEGSKA (reference sequence). V was clipped by 5 bases and J by 6 bases; unmatched bases: 7. This CDR3 has 14 residues. This chain's CDR3 is CSAQPDRGLNEQFF. The CDR3 coding sequence is TGCAGTGCTCAGCCCGACAGGGGGCTCAATGAGCAGTTCTTC.

As concerns this clonotype: A much larger clone lies a single base off, so this may be a read error. The chain is built from TRBV20-1 and TRBJ1-1; tentative D call: TRBD1 (5 bases). Per germline, CDR1 DFQATT and CDR2 SNEGSKA (reference sequence). The CDR3 covers 13 residues. CDR3 bases: TGCAGTGCTAGAGATCCCCGGGACCACGTAGCTTCCTTT. Translated: CSARDPRDHVASF.

Many counts were recorded for this clonotype. CDR3 region: CASSSYGTGNSGANVLTF. The CDR3 DNA follows: TGTGCCAGCAGTTCATACGGGACAGGGAATTCTGGGGCCAACGTCCTGACTTTC. This chain links TRBV27 with TRBJ2-6; 9 bases agree with TRBD1. CDR1 and CDR2 from the germline V gene are MNHEY and SMNVEV (reference sequence). The CDR3 is made up of 18 amino acids. Losses at the gene ends were 4 bases for V and 1 base for J; bases not matched to a gene: 8.

This clonotype has at least ten counts. The DNA is left out, because the CDR3 cannot be placed on it with certainty; the CDR3 is given as TCRdb lists it. The chain combines TRBV7-8 with TRBJ1-5; the D segment call TRBD1 is taken from the table without a DNA check. Germline V gene data show CDR1 as SGHVS and CDR2 as FQNEAQ. Both ends counted, the CDR3 spans 16 residues. The CDR3 here is CASSLARDPLSGPQHF.

V usage is TRBV5-6 and J usage is TRBJ2-1; TRBD1 agrees at 7 bases. CDR1 is SGHDT and CDR2 is YYEEEE in the germline V gene. This CDR3 is 15 amino acids long. The junction had 2 bases not matched to a gene; V was cut back by 0 bases and J by 2 bases. In DNA form, the CDR3 reads TGTGCCAGCAGCTTGGGAGACAGGGCCTACAATGAGCAGTTCTTC. Translated, it gives CASSLGDRAYNEQFF.

Many counts were recorded for this clonotype. The chain joins TRBV27 to TRBJ1-1, with D unresolved. The ends were cut back, 3 bases at V and 2 bases at J, with 4 bases in the middle. Germline CDR1 reads MNHEY; CDR2 reads SMNVEV (reference sequence). The CDR3 loop spans 12 amino acids. The CDR3 region has the DNA TGTGCCAGCAGTTTGGGCAACACTGAAGCTTTCTTT. It codes for CASSLGNTEAFF.

This clonotype was counted many times. The chain employs TRBV3-1 and TRBJ1-1; possibly TRBD1 for D (5 bases). This CDR3 comprises 13 residues. Germline V gene data show CDR1 as LGHDT and CDR2 as YNNKEL (reference sequence). V lost 4 bases, J lost 11 bases, and 17 bases lay in between. CDR3 DNA sequence: TGTGCCAGCAGCCGACAAGAGAGAGGGGTCGCTTTCTTT. It yields the protein CASSRQERGVAFF.

This clonotype was picked up many times. The chain employs TRBV6-6 and TRBJ2-6; no definite D call. Trimming took 4 bases from V and 7 from J, leaving 14 bases between them. The CDR3 has 15 residues. Germline CDR1 MNHNY, CDR2 SVGAGI (reference sequence). CDR3 coding DNA: TGTGCCAGCAGTTTGGGTTCTGGGGTCGCCAACGTCCTGACTTTC. Protein sequence: CASSLGSGVANVLTF.

Points on this clonotype: Since a much larger clone is just one base distant, this may be a read error. This chain joins TRBV5-5 and TRBJ1-5, with a possible D match to TRBD1 (5 bases). Germline lookup yields CDR1 SGHKS and CDR2 YYEKEE (reference sequence). The CDR3 is made up of 17 amino acids. The CDR3 spells CASSLSPGGAGGQPRHF. As DNA, the CDR3 is TGTGCCAGCAGCTTGTCACCCGGTGGGGCTGGGGGTCAGCCCCGGCATTTT.

In this sample, this clonotype turned up a few times. The CDR3 DNA follows: TGCAGCGTGGTGGGACTAGTCGCCGGGGAGCTGTTTTTT. The encoded protein is CSVVGLVAGELFF. The rearrangement links TRBV29-1 to TRBJ2-2, with 8 positions matching TRBD2. Germline V CDR1 and CDR2: SQVTM, ANQGSEA. The CDR3 loop spans 13 amino acids. J lost 6 bases, V lost 6 bases, and 6 bases had no gene match.

The rearrangement links TRBV11-2 to TRBJ2-7, with 9 bases that match TRBD1. The CDR3 is 15 residues long. Trimming took 4 bases from V and 5 from J; bases not matched to a gene: 9. CDR1 is SGHAT and CDR2 is FQNNGV in the germline V gene. The CDR3 spells CASSWDRVILDEQYF. CDR3 coding DNA: TGTGCCAGCAGCTGGGACAGGGTGATTCTGGACGAGCAGTACTTC.

This clonotype was seen at least ten times. CDR3 DNA: TGTGCCAGCAGCCCCTTACAGGGAATGAACACTGAAGCTTTCTTT. Translated, it gives CASSPLQGMNTEAFF. The chain recombines TRBV3-1 with TRBJ1-1; D possibly corresponds to TRBD1 (6 bases). The V end was cut by 4 bases, the J end by 0 bases, with 12 bases between. Germline CDR1 is LGHDT and CDR2 is YNNKEL (reference sequence). This CDR3 is 15 amino acids long.

The table lists this clonotype with a few counts. The chain has TRBV29-1 and TRBJ2-1; TRBD2 aligns across 11 bases. This CDR3 region has 16 residues. Germline CDR1 SQVTM, CDR2 ANQGSEA. V dropped 3 bases and J dropped 9; count of bases not matched to a gene: 13. In DNA, the CDR3 is TGCAGCGTTGATCCTGTTACTAGCGGGAGATTTATTGAGCAGTTCTTC. Amino acids: CSVDPVTSGRFIEQFF.

The sample holds many counts of this clonotype. The chain links TRBV6-1 to TRBJ2-7, with TRBD2 identical over 8 bases. The trim removed 7 bases at V and 5 bases at J, leaving 4 bases unmatched. CDR1 is MNHNS, CDR2 SASEGT, per germline. The CDR3 is 12 amino acids. Here the CDR3 DNA reads TGTGCCAGCAATAGACTAGCGAACGAGCAGTACTTC. Residues: CASNRLANEQYF.

This clonotype was found many times. The chain carries TRBV20-1 and TRBJ2-1; a possible D gene is TRBD1 (5 bases). The CDR3 is made up of 16 amino acids. The germline V and J ends were trimmed by 5 bases and 2 bases, with 19 bases remaining between them. Germline V lookup: CDR1 DFQATT, CDR2 SNEGSKA (reference sequence). CDR3 sequence: CSAYLLGADTYNEQFF. The CDR3 DNA reads TGCAGTGCTTACCTCCTTGGGGCGGACACCTACAATGAGCAGTTCTTC.

The V call is TRBV5-5, the J call TRBJ2-5, with 8 bases that match TRBD2. V lost 7 bases and J lost 9; bases outside the gene matches: 11. The CDR3 extends over 13 amino acids. CDR1 SGHKS and CDR2 YYEKEE come from the germline V gene (reference sequence). CDR3 nucleotides: TGTGCCAGCCTCAAACAGGGTAGCGGGGCCCAGTACTTC. Its protein is CASLKQGSGAQYF.

CDR3 sequence (DNA): TGCGCCAGCAGCCAGTTAGAGGATGAGCAGTTCTTC. Translating gives CASSQLEDEQFF. The V and J genes are TRBV4-1 and TRBJ2-1; D is uncertain. Germline assignment: CDR1 MGHRA and CDR2 YSYEKL. The CDR3 contains 12 residues. V lost 3 bases and J lost 8, with 8 bases in between.